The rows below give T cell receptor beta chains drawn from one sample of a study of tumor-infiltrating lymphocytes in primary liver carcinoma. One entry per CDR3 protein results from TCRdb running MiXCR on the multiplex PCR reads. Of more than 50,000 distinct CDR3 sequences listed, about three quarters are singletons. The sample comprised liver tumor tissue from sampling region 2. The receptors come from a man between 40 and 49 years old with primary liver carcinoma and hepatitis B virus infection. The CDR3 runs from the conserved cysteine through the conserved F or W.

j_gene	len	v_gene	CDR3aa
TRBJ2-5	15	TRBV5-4	CASTFGQGWVETQYF
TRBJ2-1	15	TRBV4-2	CASSQGVKGRNEQFF
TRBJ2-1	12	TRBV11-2	CAGSPKYNEQSF
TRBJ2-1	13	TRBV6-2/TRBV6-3	CASCYKPDNEQFF
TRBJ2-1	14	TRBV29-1	CTVVGQGPFNERFF
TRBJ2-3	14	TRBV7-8	CASILGLGTDTQYF
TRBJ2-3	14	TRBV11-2	CAISLRDSTDTQYF
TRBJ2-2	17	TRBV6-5	CASSYSTKQGDSGELFF
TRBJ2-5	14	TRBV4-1	CASSQVSSDKTQYF
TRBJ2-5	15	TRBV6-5	CASSREGRPQETQYF
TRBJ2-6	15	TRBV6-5	CVPPLGGSGANVLTF
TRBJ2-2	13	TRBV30	CAWTGVNTGELFF
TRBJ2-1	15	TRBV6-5	CASSRGRGEDNEQFF
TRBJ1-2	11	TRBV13	CASSLGQGSTF
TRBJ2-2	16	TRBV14	CASNQSRAANTGELFF
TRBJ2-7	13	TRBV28	CAISRQFVYEQYF
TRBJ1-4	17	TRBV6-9	CANNSTGSRPSNEKLFF
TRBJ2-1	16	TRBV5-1	CASSLGWTTGTNDQFF
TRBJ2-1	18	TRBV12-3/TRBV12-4	CANSPRGVGEGFYNEQFF
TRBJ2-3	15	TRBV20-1	CSARDTSGNTDTQYF
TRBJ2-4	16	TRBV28	CAGSSPGTSGKNIEYF
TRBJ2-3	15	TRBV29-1	CSVRRTSGRMDTQYF
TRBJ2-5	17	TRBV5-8	CANSDGLAGGIVETQYF
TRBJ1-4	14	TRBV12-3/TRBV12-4	CASSLQEFSEKLFF
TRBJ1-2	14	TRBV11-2	CASIERDTIYGYTF
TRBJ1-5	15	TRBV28	CANSLRYRGLQPQHF
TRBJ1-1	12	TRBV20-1	CSARDENTEAFF
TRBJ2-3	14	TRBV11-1	CASAGGASTGTQYF
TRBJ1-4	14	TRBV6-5	CAGSRQETSEKLFF
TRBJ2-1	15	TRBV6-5	CASRTNWAQTDEQFF
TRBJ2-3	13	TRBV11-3	CASSWREEDTQYF
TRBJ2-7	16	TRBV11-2	CVSSPPRTGYVHEQYF
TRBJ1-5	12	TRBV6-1	CASRELGQPQHF
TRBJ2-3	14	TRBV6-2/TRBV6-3	CVSSETASTDTQYF
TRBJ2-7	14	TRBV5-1	CASILTGIEEEQYF
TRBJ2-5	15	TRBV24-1	CATSDGRGAGETQYF
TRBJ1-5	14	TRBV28	CVTLTTGIGQPPHF
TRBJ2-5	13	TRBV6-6	CTSSTEIGKTQYF
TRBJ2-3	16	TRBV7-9	CASSGDRQISTDTQYF
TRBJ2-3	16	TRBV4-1	CTSSLKRGGRTDTQYF
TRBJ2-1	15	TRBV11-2	CATGQDQPFNDEQFF
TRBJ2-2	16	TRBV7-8	CARSLEGAEHTGELFF
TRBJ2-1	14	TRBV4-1	CACSQAGEYNEEFF
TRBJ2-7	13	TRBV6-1	CANRLSEDYGRYF
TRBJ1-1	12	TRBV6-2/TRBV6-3	CDSSLTATEAFF
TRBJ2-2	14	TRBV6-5	CASSYRGLTGELFF
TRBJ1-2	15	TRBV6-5	CASSYSGQFNYGNTF
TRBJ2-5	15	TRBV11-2	CASSLTPHDGETQYF
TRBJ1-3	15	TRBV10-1	CASSESTGPGNTIYF